A single sample gave rise to the 14 T cell receptor beta chains below, sequenced in a study of T-cell memory formation after mild COVID-19 (dated by TCRdb to the early 2020s). The library came from 5' RACE. The data were produced on an Illumina NovaSeq 6000. TCRdb's own reprocessing of the public reads used fastp at Q25 and MiXCR and kept productive beta chains. A single entry per CDR3 protein holds the most common genes and DNA from its merged rows. The sample has approximately 410,000 distinct CDR3 sequences on record, 23% of them singletons. The top ten constitute around 13% of the sample. The sequenced material came from PBMCs or a T cell subset sorted from them (not recorded which). The receptors were gathered from an adult woman who had mild COVID-19 (a few samples of this study predate the infection). The sample titles of this study are shuffled in the database, so cell type and time point are left out; the donor was told from shared clones.

This clonotype occurred many times. The gene calls are TRBV5-6 and TRBJ2-7; D is undetermined. Trimming stripped 1 base from V and 1 base from J, with 9 bases between. Looked up from germline, CDR1 is SGHDT and CDR2 is YYEEEE. This CDR3 has 14 amino acids. CDR3 loop: CASSLSGSSYEQYF. The CDR3 nucleotides read TGTGCCAGCAGCTTGTCAGGTTCTTCCTACGAGCAGTACTTC.

This clonotype was detected many times. The chain couples TRBV7-9 to TRBJ1-6; 8 nucleotides line up with TRBD1. Germline assignment: CDR1 SEHNR and CDR2 FQNEAQ (reference sequence). The CDR3 loop spans 15 amino acids. Trimming cost V 4 bases and J 7 bases; bases outside gene matches: 6. The CDR3: CASSSLGQGNSPLHF. The CDR3 DNA is TGTGCCAGCAGCTCATTAGGACAGGGAAATTCACCCCTCCACTTT. The full variable domain, in which reference TRBV7-9 and TRBJ1-6 provide the parts outside the CDR3, is DTGVSQNPRHKITKRGQNVTFRCDPISEHNRLYWYRQTLGQGPEFLTYFQNEAQLEKSRLLSDRFSAERPKGSFSTLEIQRTEQGDSAMYLCASSSLGQGNSPLHFGNGTRLTVT.

J is TRBJ1-1 and V is TRBV12-3 or TRBV12-4, with D unclear. The V end lost 2 bases, the J end lost 5 bases, and 9 bases lay between the germline ends. The CDR3 has 13 residues. The CDR3 is CASSLMTMTEAFF. In DNA form, the CDR3 reads TGTGCCAGCAGTTTAATGACCATGACTGAAGCTTTCTTT.

CDR3 DNA sequence: TGTGCCAGCAGTTCTTGGCAGGAGAACACTGAAGCTTTCTTT. Amino acid sequence: CASSSWQENTEAFF. The rearrangement joins TRBV27 to TRBJ1-1, with no clear D. This CDR3 comprises 14 residues. The germline V gene encodes CDR1 MNHEY and CDR2 SMNVEV (reference sequence). With 4 bases removed from V and 1 base from J, the gap between germline ends came to 10 bases.

The J gene is TRBJ2-3, the V gene TRBV9; 12 nucleotides line up with TRBD2. Germline CDR1 and CDR2: SGDLS and YYNGEE. J lost 3 bases, V lost 4 bases, and 9 bases had no gene match. This CDR3 is built from 17 residues. CDR3 amino acids: CASSPRLAGVGTDTQYF. Written as DNA, the CDR3 is TGTGCCAGCAGCCCCCGACTAGCGGGGGTGGGTACAGATACGCAGTATTTT. Full variable domain (remainder filled in from reference TRBV9 and TRBJ2-3): DSGVTQTPKHLITATGQRVTLRCSPRSGDLSVYWYQQSLDQGLQFLIQYYNGEERAKGNILERFSAQQFPDLHSELNLSSLELGDSALYFCASSPRLAGVGTDTQYFGPGTRLTVL.

This clonotype was picked up a small number of times. The chain has TRBV25-1 and TRBJ1-2, with D perhaps TRBD1 (6 bases). This CDR3 has 17 residues. The V gene lost 3 bases and the J gene lost 5 bases, with 22 bases spanning the gap. Germline V gene lookup returns CDR1 MGHDK and CDR2 SYGVNS. The CDR3 nucleotides read TGTGCCAGCAGTGAGGTGGGGGGCCAGGGGAAAACTTATGGCTACACCTTC. This encodes CASSEVGGQGKTYGYTF.

The sample holds a few counts of this clonotype. This chain connects TRBV5-1 to TRBJ2-5, with D possibly matching TRBD2 (6 bases). The CDR3 runs to 19 residues. V dropped 0 bases and J dropped 5 bases, with 26 bases sitting between them. Germline assignment: CDR1 SGHRS and CDR2 YFSETQ. The CDR3 bases are TGCGCCAGCAGCTTGGGGGTAGCGGCCGCAGGCTCAAGCAGCGAGACCCAGTACTTC. It specifies CASSLGVAAAGSSSETQYF.

This clonotype was observed a handful of times. V and J are TRBV5-1 and TRBJ1-4; D not certain. Germline CDR1 SGHRS, CDR2 YFSETQ. Trimming removed 2 bases at V and 12 bases at J, with 20 bases between. This CDR3 is 15 amino acids long. The CDR3 protein is CASSFWGGIHEELFF. DNA for the CDR3: TGCGCCAGCAGCTTTTGGGGTGGAATTCACGAAGAACTGTTTTTT.

The CDR3 sequence: CASTQFTSGGAREQFF. In DNA, the CDR3 is TGTGCCAGCACCCAATTTACTAGCGGGGGGGCCCGTGAGCAGTTCTTC. The chain recombines TRBV5-4 with TRBJ2-1; TRBD2 agrees at 13 bases. The CDR3 has 16 amino acids. From germline, CDR1 is SGHNT and CDR2 YYREEE (reference sequence). J was trimmed by 9 bases and V by 6 bases; bases with no gene match: 12. Combining the CDR3 with reference TRBV5-4 and TRBJ2-1 gives the whole variable domain ETGVTQSPTHLIKTRGQQVTLRCSSQSGHNTVSWYQQALGQGPQFIFQYYREEENGRGNFPPRFSGLQFPNYSSELNVNALELDDSALYLCASTQFTSGGAREQFFGPGTRLTVL.

This clonotype was found a few times. This chain connects TRBV7-6 to TRBJ2-2; 13 positions agree with TRBD2. Germline V CDR1 and CDR2: SGHVS, FNYEAQ. The CDR3 spans 20 residues. The trim removed 0 bases at V and 0 bases at J, leaving 7 bases unmatched. The CDR3, as DNA: TGTGCCAGCAGCTTAGCGGGGCCGGGACTAGCGGGGACGAACACCGGGGAGCTGTTTTTT. Protein: CASSLAGPGLAGTNTGELFF.

The chain links TRBV5-4 to TRBJ2-1, with TRBD2 identical over 8 bases. Germline trimming cut 3 bases from V and 3 bases from J; bases unmatched to any gene: 11. Germline values: CDR1 SGHNT, CDR2 YYREEE (reference sequence). The CDR3 is 17 amino acids. CDR3 residues: CASSSPVGAGVYNEQFF. As DNA, the CDR3 is TGTGCCAGCAGCTCCCCGGTGGGAGCGGGAGTCTACAATGAGCAGTTCTTC.

The gene calls are TRBV25-1 and TRBJ2-1; D remains ambiguous. The CDR3 consists of 12 residues. The V gene lost 7 bases and the J gene lost 6 bases, with 10 bases spanning the gap. The germline CDR1 and CDR2 sequences are MGHDK and SYGVNS. CDR3 in amino acids: CASTNQVNEQFF. In DNA, the CDR3 is TGTGCCAGCACTAACCAGGTCAATGAGCAGTTCTTC. Variable domain in full (rest from reference TRBV25-1 and TRBJ2-1): EADIYQTPRYLVIGTGKKITLECSQTMGHDKMYWYQQDPGMELHLIHYSYGVNSTEKGDLSSESTVSRIRTEHFPLTLESARPSHTSQYLCASTNQVNEQFFGPGTRLTVL.

This clonotype has more than one count but fewer than ten. A read error may account for a junction end that differs from germline. This chain joins TRBV19 and TRBJ1-1; no reliable D call. Germline CDR1 is LNHDA and CDR2 is SQIVND (reference sequence). The CDR3 extends over 15 amino acids. The DNA for the CDR3 is TGTGCCAGTAGCCTCTTATCCACCGGGAACACTGAAGCCTTCTTT. Protein: CASSLLSTGNTEAFF.

V is TRBV7-9 and J is TRBJ2-1, with a weak D call TRBD1 (6 bases). V lost 4 bases and J 9 bases, leaving 19 bases between the germline ends. This CDR3 is 15 amino acids long. Germline assignment: CDR1 SEHNR and CDR2 FQNEAQ (reference sequence). The chain's CDR3 is CASSSGEHSRAEQFF. The DNA for the CDR3 is TGTGCCAGCAGCTCAGGGGAGCACTCACGGGCTGAGCAGTTCTTC.